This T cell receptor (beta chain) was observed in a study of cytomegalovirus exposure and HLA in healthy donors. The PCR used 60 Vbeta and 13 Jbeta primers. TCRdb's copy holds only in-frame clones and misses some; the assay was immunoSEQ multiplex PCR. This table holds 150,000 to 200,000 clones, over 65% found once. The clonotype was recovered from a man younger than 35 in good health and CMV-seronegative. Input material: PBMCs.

The CDR3, as DNA: TGTGCCAGCAGTTCGATGGTTGCGGGAGGGTGGAATGAGCAGTTCTTC. Its protein product is CASSSMVAGGWNEQFF. This chain joins TRBV6-6 and TRBJ2-1; 9 bases line up with TRBD2. The CDR3 is made up of 16 amino acids. Germline assignment: CDR1 MNHNY and CDR2 SVGAGI (reference sequence). The ends lost 4 bases at V and 7 bases at J; junction bases unmatched: 11.